This T cell receptor (beta chain) stems from a study of cytomegalovirus exposure and HLA in healthy donors. There are 11 residues in the CDR3. The V and J ends lost 3 bases and 4 bases respectively, with 4 bases between them. Germline values: CDR1 SEHNR, CDR2 FQNEAQ (reference sequence). The primer mix had 60 Vbeta and 13 Jbeta primers. Sequenced by immunoSEQ multiplex PCR; TCRdb stores in-frame clones only, minus some. The table includes 95,000 to 150,000 clones, 65% to 80% detected once. As to this clone: What it recognizes is unknown. Other DNA sequences in this specimen translate into the identical CDR3.

Study-level points and caveats: Per a prior analysis, the majority of TCR beta V segments were productive roughly 87% or roughly 30% of the time. Whilst most TCR sequences proved rare, a subset of public TCRs occurred across many donors. HLA alleles showed associations with some 17,000 TCR beta sequences in a later analysis, at a 0.05 false discovery rate.

This clonotype was sampled from a woman aged 40 to 50 in good health and CMV-seropositive. This rearrangement joins TRBV7-9 to TRBJ2-7, with D unclear. Input material: PBMCs. This CDR3 reads CASSLSYEQYF. In DNA form, the CDR3 reads TGTGCCAGCAGCTTGTCTTACGAGCAGTACTTC.